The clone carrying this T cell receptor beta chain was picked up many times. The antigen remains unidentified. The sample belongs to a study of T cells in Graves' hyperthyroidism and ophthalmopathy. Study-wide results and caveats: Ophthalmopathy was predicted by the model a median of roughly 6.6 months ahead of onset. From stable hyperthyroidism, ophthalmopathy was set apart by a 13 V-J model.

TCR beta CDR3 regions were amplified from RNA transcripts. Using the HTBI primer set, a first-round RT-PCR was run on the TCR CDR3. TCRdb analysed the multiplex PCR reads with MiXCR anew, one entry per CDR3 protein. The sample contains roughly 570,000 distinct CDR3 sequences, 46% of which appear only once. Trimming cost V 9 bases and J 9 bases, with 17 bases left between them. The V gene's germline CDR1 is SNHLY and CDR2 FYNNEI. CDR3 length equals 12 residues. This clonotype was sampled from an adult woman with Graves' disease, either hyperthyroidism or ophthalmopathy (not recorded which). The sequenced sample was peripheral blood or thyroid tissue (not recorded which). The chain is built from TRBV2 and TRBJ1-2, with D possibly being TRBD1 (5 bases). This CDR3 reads CARGTPYRSYTF. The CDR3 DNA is TGTGCCAGAGGGACTCCATATAGGAGCTACACCTTC.